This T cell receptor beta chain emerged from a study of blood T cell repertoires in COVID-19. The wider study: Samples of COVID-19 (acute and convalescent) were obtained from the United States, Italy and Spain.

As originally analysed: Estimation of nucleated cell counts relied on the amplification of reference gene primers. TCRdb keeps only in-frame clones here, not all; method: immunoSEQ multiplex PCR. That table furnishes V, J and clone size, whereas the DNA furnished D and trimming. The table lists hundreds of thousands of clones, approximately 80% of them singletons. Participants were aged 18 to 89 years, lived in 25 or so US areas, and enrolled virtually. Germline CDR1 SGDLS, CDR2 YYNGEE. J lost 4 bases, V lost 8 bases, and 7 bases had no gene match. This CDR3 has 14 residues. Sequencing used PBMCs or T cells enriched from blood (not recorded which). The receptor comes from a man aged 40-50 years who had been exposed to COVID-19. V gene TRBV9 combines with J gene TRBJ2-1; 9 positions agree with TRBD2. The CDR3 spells CASNSGSDYNEQFF. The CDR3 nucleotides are TGTGCCAGTAATAGCGGGAGCGATTACAATGAGCAGTTCTTC.